This T cell receptor (beta chain) was captured in a study of T cells in Graves' hyperthyroidism and ophthalmopathy. Germline CDR1 reads SGHTA; CDR2 reads FQGNSA. Between the trimmed V and J ends, which lost 4 bases and 2 bases, there was a span of 8 bases. There are 13 residues in the CDR3. This clonotype turned up a few times. Given the absence of the conserved phenylalanine or tryptophan at the CDR3 end, a read error is likely. Disease lasting under 3 months, a NOSPECS grade of at least 4, and a Clinical Activity Score of at least 3 were features of the ophthalmopathy patients. Amplification targeted TCR beta CDR3 regions from RNA transcripts. TCR CDR3 underwent first-round RT-PCR with the HTBI primer set. TCRdb ran MiXCR on the multiplex PCR reads and lists one entry per CDR3 protein. The table records 390,000 or so distinct CDR3 sequences, roughly 14% of them present only once.

Sequenced sample: blood. The clonotype originates from a man aged 18 to 29 with Graves' ophthalmopathy. This chain links TRBV7-2 with TRBJ1-1; D possibly corresponds to TRBD1 (5 bases). The CDR3 DNA reads TGTGCCAGCAGCTCGGGACTCAACACTGAAGCTTTCCTT. The encoded protein is CASSSGLNTEAFL.